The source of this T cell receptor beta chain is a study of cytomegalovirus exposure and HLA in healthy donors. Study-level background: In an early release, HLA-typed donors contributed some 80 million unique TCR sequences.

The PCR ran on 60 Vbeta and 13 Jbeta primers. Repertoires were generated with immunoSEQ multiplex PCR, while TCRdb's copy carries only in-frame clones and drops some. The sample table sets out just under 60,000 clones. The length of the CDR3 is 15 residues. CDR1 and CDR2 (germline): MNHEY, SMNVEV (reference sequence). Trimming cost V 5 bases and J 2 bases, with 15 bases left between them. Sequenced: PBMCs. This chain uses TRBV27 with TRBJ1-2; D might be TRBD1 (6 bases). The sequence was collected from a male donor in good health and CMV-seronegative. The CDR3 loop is CASSPRGGLNYGYTF. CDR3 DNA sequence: TGTGCCAGCAGTCCAAGGGGGGGGTTGAACTATGGCTACACCTTC.